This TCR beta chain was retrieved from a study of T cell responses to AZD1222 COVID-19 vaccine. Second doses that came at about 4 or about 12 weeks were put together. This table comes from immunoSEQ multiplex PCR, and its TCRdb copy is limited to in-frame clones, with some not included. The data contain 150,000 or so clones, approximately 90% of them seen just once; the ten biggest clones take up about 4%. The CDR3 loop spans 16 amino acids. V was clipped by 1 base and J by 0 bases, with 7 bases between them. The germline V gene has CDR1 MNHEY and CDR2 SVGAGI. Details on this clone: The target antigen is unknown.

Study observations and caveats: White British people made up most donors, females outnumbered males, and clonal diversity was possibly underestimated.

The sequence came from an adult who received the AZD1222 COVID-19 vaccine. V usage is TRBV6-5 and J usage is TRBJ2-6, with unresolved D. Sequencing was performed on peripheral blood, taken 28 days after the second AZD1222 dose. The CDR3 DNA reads TGTGCCAGCAGTTACTATACAGCCTCTGGGGCCAACGTCCTGACTTTC. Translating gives CASSYYTASGANVLTF.